The 23 T cell receptor beta chains below come from one sample, sequenced in a study of blood T cell repertoires in COVID-19 (TCRdb year 2020). Receptor amplification or capture employed the immunoSEQ multiplex PCR assay. As stored in TCRdb, this immuneACCESS dataset retains in-frame rearrangements with V and J assigned. A fraction of the clones does not appear; measured against another copy, unresolved V genes explain less than half of the discrepancy, and the remainder lacks a known reason. The sample profile shows 150,000 to 190,000 clones; approximately 79% of them were found once. The leading ten clones occupy more than 5.5% of the sample. Sequencing used PBMCs or T cells enriched from blood (not recorded which). Source of these receptors: a man aged 45 to 65 who had recovered from COVID-19.

The rearrangement uses TRBV27 and TRBJ2-2; 7 nucleotides align to TRBD1. The CDR3 has 15 residues. Per germline, CDR1 MNHEY and CDR2 SMNVEV (reference sequence). V lost 6 bases, J lost 0 bases, and 4 bases stayed unmatched. The CDR3 coding sequence is TGTGCCAGCAGGCCACAGGGGACGAACACCGGGGAGCTGTTTTTT. Translation: CASRPQGTNTGELFF.

The chain is built from TRBV6-1 and TRBJ1-2; tentatively, D is TRBD1 (6 bases). The V gene's germline CDR1 is MNHNS and CDR2 SASEGT. This CDR3 has 15 amino acids. V lost 3 bases and J 0 bases, leaving 11 bases between the germline ends. The CDR3 sequence is CASSDPRQANYGYTF. The CDR3 coding sequence is TGTGCCAGCAGTGACCCCCGACAGGCTAACTATGGCTACACCTTC.

J is TRBJ1-6 and V is TRBV6-5; TRBD1 matches at 9 bases. V shed 6 bases and J 5 bases; nucleotides not matched to a gene: 5. The length of the CDR3 is 15 residues. Germline V gene lookup returns CDR1 MNHEY and CDR2 SVGAGI. The CDR3 protein is CASRPGTGNNSPLHF. DNA of the CDR3: TGTGCCAGCAGACCCGGGACAGGGAATAATTCACCCCTCCACTTT.

The V and J genes are TRBV9 and TRBJ2-3; 15 nucleotides agree with TRBD2. Trimming took 4 bases from V and 4 from J; bases not matched to a gene: 4. CDR3 length: 16 amino acids. The germline CDR1 and CDR2 sequences are SGDLS and YYNGEE. The CDR3 is CASSLRTSGRADTQYF. CDR3 nucleotide sequence: TGTGCCAGCAGCCTTAGGACTAGCGGGAGGGCAGATACGCAGTATTTT.

This sequence joins TRBV2 and TRBJ1-5; D remains unclear. Trimming cost V 5 bases and J 4 bases, with 15 bases left between them. Germline V gene data show CDR1 as SNHLY and CDR2 as FYNNEI. The CDR3 runs 15 residues. In nucleotides, the CDR3 is TGTGCCAGCAGTCCCTTGCGGGCTTCAAATCAGCCCCAGCATTTT. It yields the protein CASSPLRASNQPQHF.

CDR3 in amino acids: CASSSRGGNQPQHF. The CDR3 nucleotides read TGTGCCAGCAGTTCACGGGGGGGCAATCAGCCCCAGCATTTT. The chain links TRBV6-5 to TRBJ1-5, with a possible D match to TRBD1 (5 bases). Trimming shortened V by 4 bases and J by 2 bases, and 9 bases separated the two germline ends. Germline CDR1 is MNHEY and CDR2 is SVGAGI. The CDR3 sequence is 14 residues long.

The chain is built from TRBV14 and TRBJ2-5, with a possible D match to TRBD2 (6 bases). The germline CDR1 and CDR2 sequences are SGHDN and FVKESK. The CDR3 extends over 15 amino acids. Trimming took off 2 bases at V and 5 bases at J, with 15 bases between the two ends. The DNA of the CDR3 is TGTGCCAGCAGCCAATATCGCGGGGAGTTTGAGACCCAGTACTTC. Protein: CASSQYRGEFETQYF.

This clone appeared a few times. This sequence joins TRBV4-3 and TRBJ2-2; possible D gene TRBD2, 6 bases. This CDR3 has 18 amino acids. Germline assignment: CDR1 LGHNA and CDR2 YSLEER. V dropped 3 bases and J dropped 4 bases, with 21 bases sitting between them. The CDR3 protein is CASSQSRGGATSTGELFF. In DNA form, the CDR3 reads TGCGCCAGCAGCCAGTCCCGGGGCGGGGCAACCAGCACCGGGGAGCTGTTTTTT.

The chain recombines TRBV9 with TRBJ2-1; 12 bases fit TRBD2. The germline V gene has CDR1 SGDLS and CDR2 YYNGEE. The CDR3 consists of 17 residues. V trimming: 4 bases; J trimming: 1 base; junction bases outside the gene matches: 6. CDR3 nucleotide sequence: TGTGCCAGCAGCACCTGGACTAGCGGGGCGTCCTACAATGAGCAGTTCTTC. It encodes CASSTWTSGASYNEQFF.

The rearrangement joins TRBV11-3 to TRBJ1-3; 9 bases fit TRBD1. Per the germline V gene, CDR1 is SGHNT and CDR2 is YENEEA. CDR3 length: 14 residues. V was pared by 5 bases and J by 5 bases, with 4 bases of the junction left unmatched. The CDR3 DNA is TGTGCCAGCAGCCGCGACAGGGGGAGAAACACCATATATTTT. Translated: CASSRDRGRNTIYF.

J is TRBJ1-5 and V is TRBV12-5; 8 nucleotides agree with TRBD1. Germline assignment: CDR1 LGHNT and CDR2 FRNRAP. J lost 3 bases, V lost 1 base, and 8 bases had no gene match. CDR3 length equals 17 residues. In DNA, the CDR3 is TGTGCTAGTGGTTTGGACCGGGGGACAGGACTCAATCAGCCCCAGCATTTT. It translates to CASGLDRGTGLNQPQHF.

V is TRBV7-9 and J is TRBJ2-2; TRBD2 matches at 7 bases. The germline V gene encodes CDR1 SEHNR and CDR2 FQNEAQ (reference sequence). The CDR3 extends over 14 amino acids. J was trimmed by 4 bases and V by 1 base; bases with no gene match: 0. The chain's CDR3 is CASSLGGGTGELFF. The CDR3 bases are TGTGCCAGCAGCTTAGGCGGGGGCACCGGGGAGCTGTTTTTT.

This chain uses TRBV5-1 with TRBJ1-6, with 9 bases that match TRBD1. Germline V CDR1 and CDR2: SGHRS, YFSETQ. Trimming took 3 bases from V and 9 from J; bases not matched to a gene: 7. This CDR3 comprises 15 residues. The CDR3 DNA reads TGCGCCAGCAGCTCTGGGGGGACAGGGATTTCACCCCTCCACTTT. It is translated as CASSSGGTGISPLHF.

The chain carries TRBV2 and TRBJ1-5; 10 bases agree with TRBD1. Trimming removed 9 bases from V and 3 bases from J; junction bases left unmatched: 8. The length of the CDR3 is 15 residues. Germline CDR1 SNHLY, CDR2 FYNNEI. The CDR3 here is CASRGGTGVNQPQHF. DNA for the CDR3: TGTGCCAGTCGGGGGGGGACAGGGGTCAATCAGCCCCAGCATTTT.

The rearrangement links TRBV7-8 to TRBJ2-1; the match to TRBD2 covers 9 bases. The CDR3 extends over 15 amino acids. Germline V gene lookup returns CDR1 SGHVS and CDR2 FQNEAQ. V lost 1 base, J lost 5 bases, and 3 bases stayed unmatched. CDR3 DNA: TGTGCCAGCAGCTTAGGCGGGGGGGGAAACAATGAGCAGTTCTTC. This gives the protein CASSLGGGGNNEQFF.

The chain couples TRBV24-1 to TRBJ2-3; 7 bases are a match to TRBD1. Germline values: CDR1 KGHDR, CDR2 SFDVKD. This CDR3 contains 14 residues. Unmatched junction bases numbered 4, after V lost 7 bases and J lost 1 base. CDR3 in DNA: TGTGCCACCAGACACAGGGGTCGCACAGATACGCAGTATTTT. This sequence encodes CATRHRGRTDTQYF.

V and J are TRBV27 and TRBJ2-3; the match to TRBD1 covers 8 bases. This CDR3 has 16 amino acids. After removal of 9 bases from V and 5 bases from J, the junction contained 16 bases not matched to a gene. Germline-derived CDR1 and CDR2 are MNHEY and SMNVEV (reference sequence). The CDR3 nucleotides are TGTGCCAGTATCCCCAATCTAGGCAGGGGGCGAGATACGCAGTATTTT. Protein product: CASIPNLGRGRDTQYF.

This rearrangement joins TRBV6-1 to TRBJ1-1; no clear D. The V end was cut by 0 bases, the J end by 1 base, with 12 bases between. Per the germline V gene, CDR1 is MNHNS and CDR2 is SASEGT. The CDR3 is 16 residues long. The CDR3 DNA follows: TGTGCCAGCAGTGAAGCTGAATCCTGGAGGAACACTGAAGCTTTCTTT. This translates into CASSEAESWRNTEAFF.

The V gene is TRBV18, the J gene TRBJ2-7; 7 bases line up with TRBD1. Losses at the gene ends were 5 bases for V and 0 bases for J; bases not matched to a gene: 1. This CDR3 has 13 amino acids. In germline, CDR1 is KGHSH, CDR2 LQKENI. In DNA form, the CDR3 reads TGTGCCAGCTCAGGGGACAGCTCCTACGAGCAGTACTTC. As protein: CASSGDSSYEQYF.

The rearrangement links TRBV6-5 to TRBJ1-2; TRBD1 matches 11 bases. This CDR3 has 13 residues. Trimming took 6 bases from V and 8 from J; bases not matched to a gene: 5. The germline V gene encodes CDR1 MNHEY and CDR2 SVGAGI. Written as DNA, the CDR3 is TGTGCCAGCAGACCGGGACAGGGGGAGGGCTACACCTTC. This gives the protein CASRPGQGEGYTF.

The rearrangement joins TRBV5-6 to TRBJ2-7; 10 bases map to TRBD1. The CDR3 has 14 amino acids. The V segment lost 7 bases and the J segment 2 bases; nucleotides outside the gene matches: 6. Germline-derived CDR1 and CDR2 are SGHDT and YYEEEE. The CDR3 DNA reads TGTGCCAGCTCTTCGGACAGGGGGGCCTACGAGCAGTACTTC. Translated: CASSSDRGAYEQYF.

The table lists this clone with a count of one. The genes are TRBV15 and TRBJ1-2; D is ambiguous. The V end was cut by 0 bases, the J end by 4 bases, with 9 bases between. Germline V gives CDR1 LNHNV, CDR2 YYDKDF (reference sequence). The CDR3 consists of 14 residues. CDR3 bases: TGTGCCACCAGCAGAGATGTGTCCTTCTATGGCTACACCTTC. It translates to CATSRDVSFYGYTF.

The V and J genes are TRBV6-5 and TRBJ2-1; 13 bases are shared with TRBD2. After removal of 4 bases from V and 9 bases from J, the junction contained 9 bases not matched to a gene. This CDR3 comprises 16 residues. Germline V gives CDR1 MNHEY, CDR2 SVGAGI. CDR3 in amino acids: CASSFALAGGPSEQFF. The CDR3 DNA follows: TGTGCCAGCAGTTTCGCACTAGCGGGGGGGCCGAGTGAGCAGTTCTTC.